This is a list of T cell receptor beta chains from one sample in a study of cytomegalovirus exposure and HLA in healthy donors. Libraries were prepared by immunoSEQ multiplex PCR; TCRdb keeps only in-frame clonotypes and omits some of them. The profile covers around 85,000 clones, with about 68% appearing a single time and around 22% taken by the ten largest. The specimen sequenced was PBMCs. The receptors shown here come from a man aged 25-45 years in good health and CMV-seropositive. CDR3s include the opening cysteine and the closing phenylalanine or tryptophan.

j_call v_call cdr3_aa
TRBJ2-4 TRBV6-5 CASSSDRAVQYF
TRBJ1-2 TRBV29-1 CSARVQTGGEHGYTF
TRBJ1-2 TRBV29-1 CSVEPVTNYGYTF
TRBJ1-3 TRBV6-5 CASSFAQSSGNTIYF
TRBJ2-7 TRBV4-2 CASSVGQGPYEQYF
TRBJ2-1 TRBV12-5 CASGFDGDRGFNEQFF
TRBJ1-2 TRBV29-1 CSVGEAQARSGYPF
TRBJ1-1 TRBV6-5 CASSYSSVLNTEAFF
TRBJ2-7 TRBV29-1 CSVEPSGSPHEQYF
TRBJ1-4 TRBV28 CASSLPQGRGNEKLFF
TRBJ1-1 TRBV28 CASSPGRGRTEAFF
TRBJ2-1 TRBV6-5 CASSYSSGSYNEQFF
TRBJ2-1 TRBV5-1 CASSLEQVDNEQFF
TRBJ2-7 TRBV5-1 CASSGGTASYEQYF
TRBJ2-2 TRBV29-1 CSVEDGQGTTGELFF
TRBJ1-3 TRBV6-1 CASSKTGGTGNTIYF
TRBJ2-5 TRBV7-9 CASSPRGGLALGMETQYF
TRBJ1-2 TRBV4-1 CASSPGQGDYGYTF
TRBJ2-2 TRBV29-1 CSSGQGVTGELFF
TRBJ2-1 TRBV9 CASSGGLAGVNEQFF
TRBJ2-7 TRBV4-1 CASSGTGTGEQYF
TRBJ2-3 TRBV6-4 CASSQNGRGPDTQYF
TRBJ2-1 TRBV10-3 CATTINTPSSYNEQFF
TRBJ2-7 TRBV5-1 CASSLRGGAYEQYF
TRBJ2-3 TRBV5-1 CASSPWTSGTDTQYF
TRBJ1-1 TRBV25-1 CASRQMWATEAFF
TRBJ1-2 TRBV5-6 CASSLETGKGYPF
TRBJ1-1 TRBV5-1 CASSSQGGTEAFF
TRBJ2-7 TRBV9 CASSVAGNPYEQYF
TRBJ2-2 TRBV27 CASSLLAGSNTGELFF
TRBJ2-1 TRBV29-1 CSVSRTSGYNEQFF
TRBJ2-1 TRBV19 CASSIRQGYNEQFF
TRBJ1-2 TRBV4-1 CASSTSGTARYGYTF
TRBJ2-1 TRBV2 CASIGTSGVNEQFF
TRBJ2-1 TRBV14 CASSQGVYGLFEQFF
TRBJ2-7 TRBV6-5 CASSYSGGTSGIFF
TRBJ1-3 TRBV5-1 CASSLRTVAEGNTIYF
TRBJ1-5 TRBV7-8 CASSRTRGPGNQPQHF
TRBJ1-1 TRBV19 CASSRGTGGANTEAFF
TRBJ2-2 TRBV7-9 CASSPRGGPGELFF
TRBJ1-4 TRBV11-3 CASSFITGISDEKLFF
TRBJ1-4 TRBV25-1 CASSESSGIIQANEKLFF
TRBJ1-1 TRBV5-1 CASSSQSRETEAFF
TRBJ2-7 TRBV7-3 CASSLRYEQYF
TRBJ1-1 TRBV19 CASSWVTGATEAFF
TRBJ2-2 TRBV9 CASSVTSGGATGELFF
TRBJ2-1 TRBV5-1 CASSLSLEGQGEQFF
TRBJ1-5 TRBV19 CASSLIRDRAGNQPQHF
TRBJ2-6 TRBV5-1 CASKGQSSSGANVLTF
TRBJ2-7 TRBV28 CASGMEDRYEQYF
TRBJ1-3 TRBV11-2 CASSPLRGGPGNTIYF
TRBJ2-7 TRBV28 CASSLNGVSGGSSYEQYF
TRBJ1-5 TRBV5-8 CASSRTGGYSNQPQHF
TRBJ2-5 TRBV5-1 CASSLGPTSGQETQYF
TRBJ1-1 TRBV5-4 CASTLQVNQGTEAFF